This record concerns one T cell receptor beta chain sequence. This specimen comes from a study of blood T cell repertoires in COVID-19. Study-level background: Samples came from the United States, Italy and Spain, spanning acute and convalescent COVID-19.

Germline V lookup: CDR1 SGDLS, CDR2 YYNGEE. Trimming took off 5 bases at V and 2 bases at J, with 16 bases between the two ends. The CDR3 runs 16 residues. In the original workflow: Estimation of nucleated cell counts relied on the amplification of reference gene primers. The method was immunoSEQ multiplex PCR; TCRdb's version includes in-frame clones alone and lacks a portion of them. V and J calls and clone size are given by that table; D and trimming were obtained from the DNA. The data hold 100,000 or so clones, with approximately 80% observed a single time. The chain combines TRBV9 with TRBJ2-2; D may be TRBD1 (6 bases). The receptor's source is a human donor in a cohort sampled during active COVID-19. Sequencing was performed on peripheral blood. Written as DNA, the CDR3 is TGTGCCAGCAGGCCCGGGACAACCGTTAACACCGGGGAGCTGTTTTTT. It encodes CASRPGTTVNTGELFF.